This T cell receptor (beta chain) appears in the sequencing data of a study of blood T cell repertoires in COVID-19. Study-level information: Sites in the United States, Italy and Spain provided acute and convalescent COVID-19 samples. The cDNA or gDNA used as material had been derived from T cells, B-cell-depleted T cells, or PBMCs.

Per the study methods: Reference gene primer amplification gave estimated nucleated cell counts. The data were produced by immunoSEQ multiplex PCR, yet TCRdb's version contains in-frame clones alone and is incomplete. The V and J calls and the clone size are those of that table, but D and trimming were determined from the DNA. Of tens of thousands of clones in the sample, about four fifths were seen once. The source of this sequence is a human donor in a cohort sampled during active COVID-19. Source material: peripheral blood.

The CDR3 sequence: CASSMTSGGATDTQYF. The CDR3 DNA is TGTGCCAGTAGTATGACTAGCGGGGGGGCCACAGATACGCAGTATTTT. V is TRBV19 and J is TRBJ2-3; TRBD2 aligns across 14 bases. V shed 3 bases, J shed 2 bases, and the junction held 1 base outside the gene matches. Germline V gene lookup returns CDR1 LNHDA and CDR2 SQIVND (reference sequence). This CDR3 region has 16 residues.